The 25 T cell receptor beta chains in this list originate from one sample, sequenced in a study of blood T cell repertoires in COVID-19 (TCRdb year 2020). Libraries were constructed by the immunoSEQ multiplex PCR assay. The table comes from immuneACCESS by way of TCRdb, which keeps in-frame sequences with V and J called. Part of the clones is missing from these tables; in studies checked, under half for an unresolved V gene and the rest for unknown reasons. This sample lists about 230,000 clones; approximately 80% were detected once. The ten largest clones capture approximately 7% of the sample. Sequences were obtained from peripheral blood. All receptors come from a woman aged 45 to 65 with acute or convalescent COVID-19.

This clone appeared once. This sequence joins TRBV9 and TRBJ2-3; unclear D gene. The CDR3 is 14 amino acids. V dropped 0 bases and J dropped 2 bases, with 7 bases sitting between them. Germline-derived CDR1 and CDR2 are SGDLS and YYNGEE. The CDR3 region is CASSVVAVTDTQYF. The DNA of the CDR3 is TGTGCCAGCAGCGTAGTTGCGGTCACAGATACGCAGTATTTT.

V usage is TRBV7-2 and J usage is TRBJ1-2, with D possibly matching TRBD1 (5 bases). The V end was cut by 3 bases, the J end by 6 bases, with 14 bases between. The germline V gene has CDR1 SGHTA and CDR2 FQGNSA. The CDR3 is made up of 14 amino acids. The CDR3: CASSFSGQGHGYTF. For the CDR3, the DNA is TGTGCCAGCAGCTTTAGCGGGCAGGGTCATGGCTACACCTTC.

The V gene is TRBV9, the J gene TRBJ1-1; D gene unclear. Germline V gene sequence: CDR1 SGDLS, CDR2 YYNGEE. This CDR3 has 16 residues. V was pared by 2 bases and J by 5 bases, with 19 bases between. Here the CDR3 DNA reads TGTGCCAGCAGCGTTGGATCGGGGATCGTTTTGACTGAAGCTTTCTTT. Protein product: CASSVGSGIVLTEAFF.

The CDR3 reads CASSQDLQSNYGYTF. CDR3 nucleotides: TGTGCCAGCAGCCAAGATCTTCAGTCTAACTATGGCTACACCTTC. The chain combines TRBV14 with TRBJ1-2; no definite D call. Germline V gene data show CDR1 as SGHDN and CDR2 as FVKESK. This CDR3 spans 15 amino acids. Trimming took off 0 bases at V and 0 bases at J, with 8 bases between the two ends. The whole variable domain, remainder taken from reference TRBV14 and TRBJ1-2, is EAGVTQFPSHSVIEKGQTVTLRCDPISGHDNLYWYRRVMGKEIKFLLHFVKESKQDESGMPNNRFLAERTGGTYSTLKVQPAELEDSGVYFCASSQDLQSNYGYTFGSGTRLTVV.

The CDR3 region is CASSLYGTQYF. The CDR3 DNA sequence: TGTGCCAGCAGCTTATACGGGACCCAGTACTTC. The rearrangement uses TRBV7-9 and TRBJ2-5; D gene unclear. CDR1 is SEHNR, CDR2 FQNEAQ, per germline (reference sequence). Trimming took 2 bases from V and 7 from J, leaving 5 bases between them. CDR3 length: 11 amino acids.

This clone was seen only a few times. The chain employs TRBV5-1 and TRBJ1-3; possible D gene TRBD1, 6 bases. The germline CDR1 and CDR2 sequences are SGHRS and YFSETQ. The CDR3 covers 16 residues. V was trimmed by 2 bases and J by 3 bases, leaving 15 bases between them. CDR3 amino acids: CASSLEQQGSGNTIYF. CDR3 in DNA: TGCGCCAGCAGCTTAGAACAACAGGGCAGTGGAAACACCATATATTTT.

The J gene is TRBJ2-1, the V gene TRBV7-3; 9 positions match TRBD2. The CDR3 is made up of 17 amino acids. Germline assignment: CDR1 SGHTA and CDR2 FQGTGA. The J segment lost 0 bases and the V segment lost 4 bases, leaving 7 bases of the junction unmatched. In nucleotides, the CDR3 is TGTGCCAGCAGCTGGACGGCGGGGGGGCACTCCTACAATGAGCAGTTCTTC. Translated, it gives CASSWTAGGHSYNEQFF.

The V and J genes are TRBV6-6 and TRBJ2-3; perhaps TRBD2 as D (6 bases). CDR1 and CDR2 (germline): MNHNY, SVGAGI (reference sequence). This CDR3 has 13 residues. Trimming pared 5 bases from V and 6 bases from J, leaving 12 bases between. CDR3 nucleotides: TGTGCCAGCAGTCTCAACCGGGGGGATACGCAGTATTTT. Protein: CASSLNRGDTQYF.

The chain has TRBV9 and TRBJ2-5, with 10 nucleotides matching TRBD1. V lost 2 bases to trimming and J lost 3 bases; unmatched junction nucleotides: 4. This CDR3 contains 15 residues. Germline V CDR1 and CDR2: SGDLS, YYNGEE. The CDR3 sequence: CASSVTGGSEETQYF. The CDR3 region has the DNA TGTGCCAGCAGCGTGACAGGGGGCTCCGAAGAGACCCAGTACTTC. The full variable domain, rest sourced from reference TRBV9 and TRBJ2-5, is DSGVTQTPKHLITATGQRVTLRCSPRSGDLSVYWYQQSLDQGLQFLIQYYNGEERAKGNILERFSAQQFPDLHSELNLSSLELGDSALYFCASSVTGGSEETQYFGPGTRLLVL.

The rearrangement joins TRBV27 to TRBJ2-7, with D perhaps TRBD1 (6 bases). Trimming removed 2 bases at V and 5 bases at J, with 16 bases between. Germline CDR1 is MNHEY and CDR2 is SMNVEV (reference sequence). The CDR3 contains 15 residues. CDR3 DNA: TGTGCCAGCAGTTTAAACAGGGTCGGACGGGACGAGCAGTACTTC. This gives the protein CASSLNRVGRDEQYF.

The genes are TRBV4-2 and TRBJ2-7, with TRBD1 identical over 10 bases. This CDR3 has 18 amino acids. V lost 5 bases to trimming and J lost 7 bases; unmatched junction nucleotides: 20. Germline CDR1 LGHNA, CDR2 YNFKEQ. The CDR3 reads CASSSQVRDRGSRGEQYF. CDR3 sequence (DNA): TGTGCCAGCAGCAGCCAAGTGAGGGACAGGGGTAGTCGGGGGGAGCAGTACTTC.

V usage is TRBV19 and J usage is TRBJ1-2, with D perhaps matching TRBD1 (5 bases). V was trimmed by 4 bases and J by 7 bases, leaving 19 bases between them. CDR1 is LNHDA, CDR2 SQIVND, per germline (reference sequence). CDR3 size: 15 residues. CDR3 protein: CASSTPGLGQFGYTF. The CDR3 region has the DNA TGTGCCAGTAGTACTCCTGGCCTGGGGCAATTTGGCTACACCTTC.

The DNA of the CDR3 is TGTGCCAGTATGGAATCAGGGGTTATGGGTGAGCAGTTCTTC. Translation gives CASMESGVMGEQFF. The chain carries TRBV19 and TRBJ2-1; possible D gene TRBD1, 6 bases. The germline V and J ends were trimmed by 7 bases and 9 bases, with 19 bases remaining between them. Germline loops: CDR1 LNHDA, CDR2 SQIVND (reference sequence). The CDR3 has 14 amino acids.

The chain uses TRBV5-1 and TRBJ1-1; 7 positions agree with TRBD1. The CDR3 has 12 amino acids. With V trimmed by 2 bases and J by 6 bases, 1 base remained unmatched. CDR1 SGHRS and CDR2 YFSETQ come from the germline V gene. The CDR3, as DNA: TGCGCCAGCAGCTTTGACAGGGCTGAAGCTTTCTTT. Encoded protein: CASSFDRAEAFF.

J is TRBJ2-1 and V is TRBV5-1; no reliable D call. The CDR3 spans 14 residues. The V end was cut by 0 bases, the J end by 5 bases, with 9 bases between. Looked up from germline, CDR1 is SGHRS and CDR2 is YFSETQ. The CDR3 loop is CASSLGQVNNEQFF. CDR3 bases: TGCGCCAGCAGCTTGGGGCAGGTAAACAATGAGCAGTTCTTC. Using reference TRBV5-1 and TRBJ2-1 for the parts outside the CDR3, the full variable domain is KAGVTQTPRYLIKTRGQQVTLSCSPISGHRSVSWYQQTPGQGLQFLFEYFSETQRNKGNFPGRFSGRQFSNSRSEMNVSTLELGDSALYLCASSLGQVNNEQFFGPGTRLTVL.

This chain connects TRBV7-9 to TRBJ1-3; D gene unclear. The CDR3 spans 14 residues. Per germline, CDR1 SEHNR and CDR2 FQNEAQ (reference sequence). Trimming stripped 0 bases from V and 4 bases from J, with 7 bases between. Here the CDR3 DNA reads TGTGCCAGCAGCTTAGCGCAGTCAGGAAACACCATATATTTT. As protein: CASSLAQSGNTIYF. Variable domain in full (rest from reference TRBV7-9 and TRBJ1-3): DTGVSQNPRHKITKRGQNVTFRCDPISEHNRLYWYRQTLGQGPEFLTYFQNEAQLEKSRLLSDRFSAERPKGSFSTLEIQRTEQGDSAMYLCASSLAQSGNTIYFGEGSWLTVV.

The chain combines TRBV5-1 with TRBJ2-1; no firm D call. The length of the CDR3 is 14 residues. Germline CDR1 is SGHRS and CDR2 is YFSETQ. V lost 2 bases and J lost 5, with 11 bases in between. The CDR3 loop is CASSFWLVDNEQFF. The CDR3, as DNA: TGCGCCAGCAGCTTCTGGCTAGTTGACAATGAGCAGTTCTTC.

The CDR3 region has the DNA TGTGCCAGCAGTAGGCTCGGACAGGGTGGTGAAAAACTGTTTTTT. As protein: CASSRLGQGGEKLFF. The V call is TRBV28, the J call TRBJ1-4, with 8 bases that match TRBD1. The length of the CDR3 is 15 residues. CDR1 MDHEN and CDR2 SYDVKM come from the germline V gene. Germline trimming cut 5 bases from V and 7 bases from J; bases unmatched to any gene: 9.

This rearrangement joins TRBV5-5 to TRBJ2-4; tentatively, D is TRBD1 (6 bases). The germline V gene has CDR1 SGHKS and CDR2 YYEKEE (reference sequence). V lost 4 bases and J 2 bases, leaving 13 bases between the germline ends. The CDR3 extends over 15 amino acids. CDR3 coding DNA: TGTGCCAGCAGCCCAGGGGACCGATCCAAAAACATTCAGTACTTC. Its protein is CASSPGDRSKNIQYF.

CDR3 DNA sequence: TGTGCCAGCAGCTCGGACCTCAGCGGGGCTTCCTACGAGCAGTACTTC. This encodes CASSSDLSGASYEQYF. The gene calls are TRBV5-4 and TRBJ2-7, with TRBD2 identical over 7 bases. This CDR3 region has 16 residues. The germline CDR1 and CDR2 sequences are SGHNT and YYREEE (reference sequence). V lost 3 bases to trimming and J lost 1 base; unmatched junction nucleotides: 10.

This clone appeared a few times. The chain uses TRBV6-5 and TRBJ2-3; 12 bases are shared with TRBD1. Trimming removed 5 bases from V and 3 bases from J; junction bases left unmatched: 3. This CDR3 is built from 15 residues. Germline CDR1 and CDR2: MNHEY and SVGAGI. CDR3 sequence (DNA): TGTGCCAGCAGTAGGGACAGGGGGCTAACAGATACGCAGTATTTT. It codes for CASSRDRGLTDTQYF.

This clone occurred many times. J is TRBJ2-5 and V is TRBV6-6, with TRBD2 matching over 7 bases. The trim removed 7 bases at V and 6 bases at J, leaving 8 bases unmatched. This CDR3 comprises 13 residues. Per the germline V gene, CDR1 is MNHNY and CDR2 is SVGAGI (reference sequence). The CDR3 here is CASTSGGVKTQYF. CDR3 in DNA: TGTGCCAGCACGTCGGGAGGAGTGAAGACCCAGTACTTC.

The V gene is TRBV28, the J gene TRBJ1-2; possibly TRBD1 for D (5 bases). With 5 bases removed from V and 5 bases from J, the gap between germline ends came to 9 bases. The CDR3 consists of 12 residues. The germline gives CDR1 MDHEN, CDR2 SYDVKM. CDR3 region: CASSPGGYGYTF. The DNA for the CDR3 is TGTGCCAGCAGTCCCGGGGGTTATGGCTACACCTTC.

The V and J genes are TRBV24-1 and TRBJ2-7, with D maybe TRBD1 (5 bases). V lost 4 bases and J lost 7, with 13 bases in between. The CDR3 totals 13 residues. Germline loops: CDR1 KGHDR, CDR2 SFDVKD. The CDR3 region has the DNA TGTGCCACCAGTGAACCAGGGCGTGGGGAGCAGTACTTC. It encodes CATSEPGRGEQYF.

The J gene is TRBJ2-3, the V gene TRBV6-2 or TRBV6-3; D is perhaps TRBD2 (5 bases). The germline CDR1 and CDR2 sequences are MNHEY and SVGEGT. V lost 4 bases, J lost 2 bases, and 7 bases lay in between. This CDR3 contains 13 residues. CDR3 region: CASSLAFTDTQYF. The CDR3 DNA follows: TGTGCCAGCAGTTTAGCGTTCACAGATACGCAGTATTTT.